Shown below are 2 T cell receptor beta chains from a single sample sequenced in a study of T-cell reconstitution after alpha-beta-depleted transplantation in children. Preparation of the TCRbeta library used unique molecular identifiers. One entry per CDR3 protein results from TCRdb running MiXCR on the PCR reads. The table has 530,000 or so distinct CDR3 sequences, roughly a quarter seen once. The starting material was PBMCs, obtained before TCRalphabeta/CD19-depleted stem cell transplant. These TCRs come from a boy in the first two years of life with Wiskott-Aldrich syndrome, due to receive a stem cell transplant.

This sequence joins TRBV29-1 and TRBJ2-1, with 12 bases aligning to TRBD2. This CDR3 spans 17 amino acids. Germline V CDR1 and CDR2: SQVTM, ANQGSEA. The J segment lost 6 bases and the V segment lost 3 bases, leaving 12 bases of the junction unmatched. CDR3 bases: TGCAGCGTTGAGTTGTTGCTAGCGGGAGGGCAGGGCAATGAGCAGTTCTTC. Protein product: CSVELLLAGGQGNEQFF.

This clonotype has only a few counts. V and J are TRBV12-3 or TRBV12-4 and TRBJ2-7, with 9 bases fitting TRBD1. The CDR3 consists of 14 residues. The V gene end was trimmed by 3 bases and the J gene end by 5 bases; junction bases not matched to a gene: 5. Here the CDR3 reads CASSFWDRAHEQYF. The DNA of the CDR3 is TGTGCCAGCAGTTTTTGGGACAGGGCCCACGAGCAGTACTTC.